This T cell receptor beta chain was retrieved from a study of blood T cell repertoires in COVID-19. Germline loops: CDR1 KGHSH, CDR2 LQKENI. The CDR3 totals 13 residues. V was pared by 6 bases and J by 2 bases, with 10 bases between. Enrolled during active infection, Seattle patients were then followed longitudinally. Original processing methods: Reference gene primers were amplified, and this amplification served to estimate nucleated cell counts. Some clones are missing from TCRdb's copy, which holds only in-frame ones; the method was immunoSEQ multiplex PCR. V, J and clone size derive from that table, while D and trimming were established from the DNA sequence. The sample holds almost 200,000 clones, 70% to 90% seen once.

Sequencing input: peripheral blood. This TCR was recovered from a man between 60 and 70 years old with COVID-19, enrolled during active disease. The gene calls are TRBV18 and TRBJ1-1, with D unresolved. In nucleotides, the CDR3 is TGTGCCAGCTCCCCGGCGACAAACACTGAAGCTTTCTTT. The encoded protein is CASSPATNTEAFF.